Sequencing of this T cell receptor (beta chain) was carried out in a study of siplizumab effects on memory and regulatory T cells. General study findings and limits: Memory T cells appeared less diverse than naive cells, which seemed to contribute substantially to alloresponse.

Germline V gene lookup returns CDR1 SGHRS and CDR2 YFSETQ. After removal of 5 bases from V and 2 bases from J, the junction contained 5 bases not matched to a gene. The CDR3 contains 15 residues. The assay was immunoSEQ multiplex PCR, and TCRdb's table has in-frame clones only and misses some. The profile shows 60,000 to 80,000 clones, over 65% of them singletons. Regarding this clone: What it recognizes is unknown. The same CDR3 is also encoded by other DNA sequences in this sample.

Material: memory CD4+ T cells sorted from blood. V gene TRBV5-1 combines with J gene TRBJ2-1; 9 positions match TRBD2. This receptor was taken from a human donor in good health. The CDR3 loop is CASSLAGDPYNEQFF. In DNA form, the CDR3 reads TGCGCCAGCAGTTTAGCGGGAGATCCCTACAATGAGCAGTTCTTC.